The source of this T cell receptor (beta chain) is a study of OX40 agonist ivuxolimab in advanced cancers. This clone is termed medium-sized (0.01 to 0.1%). J was trimmed by 2 bases and V by 3 bases; bases with no gene match: 6. This CDR3 spans 15 amino acids. The germline V gene has CDR1 MGHRA and CDR2 YSYEKL. Profiled with immunoSEQ multiplex PCR; TCRdb holds only in-frame clones, not every one. The sample consists of 40,000 or so clones, roughly 80% of them appearing once. The chain joins TRBV4-1 to TRBJ2-7; TRBD1 matches at 8 bases. Material: CD4+ or CD8+ T cells sorted from blood, obtained in a trial of the OX40 agonist ivuxolimab. The source is an adult with an advanced solid tumor such as melanoma, head and neck, liver or kidney cancer. This CDR3 is CASSHGQGGTYEQYF. The CDR3, as DNA: TGCGCCAGCAGCCACGGACAGGGAGGCACCTACGAGCAGTACTTC.